The 9 T cell receptor beta chains below were found in one sample sequenced in a study of cytomegalovirus exposure and HLA in healthy donors. Clones were sequenced by immunoSEQ multiplex PCR, and TCRdb holds only the in-frame ones, with some missing. The sample records about 360,000 clones, roughly 89% being singletons. Source material: PBMCs. These receptors originate from a woman aged 18 to 35 in good health and CMV-seronegative.

The V gene is TRBV5-6, the J gene TRBJ1-1; unclear D gene. Germline V gene lookup returns CDR1 SGHDT and CDR2 YYEEEE. This CDR3 has 14 residues. V lost 4 bases, J lost 1 base, and 11 bases lay in between. The CDR3 is CASSVGSGNTEAFF. The CDR3 coding sequence is TGTGCCAGCAGCGTCGGGTCTGGGAACACTGAAGCTTTCTTT.

This clone turned up a few times. The V gene is TRBV19, the J gene TRBJ1-2; D possibly corresponds to TRBD1 (5 bases). CDR1 is LNHDA and CDR2 is SQIVND in the germline V gene (reference sequence). With 7 bases removed from V and 3 bases from J, the gap between germline ends came to 12 bases. The length of the CDR3 is 13 residues. In DNA, the CDR3 is TGTGCCAGTAAAGGGGCGACGGACTATGGCTACACCTTC. Translation: CASKGATDYGYTF.

The chain couples TRBV18 to TRBJ2-5; D gene ambiguous. Germline V gene data show CDR1 as KGHSH and CDR2 as LQKENI. The CDR3 spans 13 residues. Trimming stripped 0 bases from V and 5 bases from J, with 7 bases between. As DNA, the CDR3 is TGTGCCAGCTCACCACCGGTGGAGGAGACCCAGTACTTC. As protein: CASSPPVEETQYF.

Notes on this clone: Other nucleotide sequences from this sample produce the same CDR3. The J gene is TRBJ1-5, the V gene TRBV7-9; D gene uncertain. In germline, CDR1 is SEHNR, CDR2 FQNEAQ (reference sequence). The V end was cut by 1 base, the J end by 5 bases, with 3 bases between. The CDR3 has 12 residues. The CDR3 loop reads CASSLGHQPQHF. DNA of the CDR3: TGTGCCAGCAGCTTAGGGCATCAGCCCCAGCATTTT.

The genes are TRBV2 and TRBJ2-4; 9 nucleotides align to TRBD1. The CDR3 loop spans 17 amino acids. CDR1 and CDR2 (germline): SNHLY, FYNNEI. The ends lost 5 bases at V and 1 base at J; junction bases unmatched: 9. The CDR3 DNA reads as TGTGCCAGCAGTTTACAGGGGGCCGGGGGGGCCAAAAACATTCAGTACTTC. The encoded protein is CASSLQGAGGAKNIQYF.

This CDR3 reads CASSASSGTGGTDTQYF. CDR3 in DNA: TGTGCCAGCAGCGCCTCCTCCGGGACAGGGGGCACAGATACGCAGTATTTT. This sequence joins TRBV9 and TRBJ2-3; 10 bases are a match to TRBD1. Germline loops: CDR1 SGDLS, CDR2 YYNGEE. This CDR3 is 17 amino acids long. Unmatched junction bases numbered 8, after V lost 3 bases and J lost 1 base.

The chain uses TRBV4-1 and TRBJ2-1; TRBD2 aligns across 11 bases. This CDR3 is built from 20 residues. Losses at the gene ends were 2 bases for V and 7 bases for J; bases not matched to a gene: 19. Germline V gene sequence: CDR1 MGHRA, CDR2 YSYEKL. The CDR3 is CASSQLSLGWYSGGANEQFF. In nucleotides, the CDR3 is TGCGCCAGCAGCCAACTATCCCTGGGGTGGTATAGCGGGGGGGCAAATGAGCAGTTCTTC.

V is TRBV28 and J is TRBJ1-2; 7 nucleotides match TRBD1. Unmatched junction bases numbered 8, after V lost 6 bases and J lost 7 bases. The germline V gene has CDR1 MDHEN and CDR2 SYDVKM. The CDR3 spans 13 residues. This chain's CDR3 is CASRVTGEVGYTF. In DNA, the CDR3 is TGTGCCAGCAGAGTTACAGGGGAGGTTGGCTACACCTTC.

This clone was observed once. The rearrangement uses TRBV29-1 and TRBJ2-7, with 7 nucleotides matching TRBD1. Germline CDR1 SQVTM, CDR2 ANQGSEA. The CDR3 spans 14 residues. V lost 4 bases to trimming and J lost 2 bases; unmatched junction nucleotides: 8. The CDR3 nucleotides are TGCAGCGTTGGAAGACAGGGTATAACCTACGAGCAGTACTTC. Its translation is CSVGRQGITYEQYF.